Listed here are 5 T cell receptor beta chains from one sample, sequenced in a study of cytomegalovirus exposure and HLA in healthy donors (dated by TCRdb to about 2017). The library was generated by the immunoSEQ multiplex PCR assay. For the multiplex PCR, a mixture combining 60 forward primers for TCR Vbeta segments and 13 reverse primers for TCR Jbeta segments was used. This immuneACCESS table, as held by TCRdb, lists in-frame sequences with V and J called but not all clones. Of the missing ones, under half trace to an unresolved V gene in checked studies; the others have no known cause. Across this sample there are 250,000 to 350,000 clones, with 75% to 85% seen only once. Roughly 0.3% of the sample rests with the top ten. Source material: PBMCs. All receptors come from a girl between 2 and 10 years old in good health and CMV-seronegative.

This chain connects TRBV14 to TRBJ1-2, with a weak D call TRBD1 (5 bases). Looked up from germline, CDR1 is SGHDN and CDR2 is FVKESK. This CDR3 comprises 15 residues. V lost 1 base and J 5 bases, leaving 14 bases between the germline ends. As DNA, the CDR3 is TGTGCCAGCAGCCAAGGGGCAGGGTCACGGTATGGCTACACCTTC. Translating it yields CASSQGAGSRYGYTF.

This sequence joins TRBV7-6 and TRBJ2-2; 7 bases fit TRBD1. The germline V gene encodes CDR1 SGHVS and CDR2 FNYEAQ. V dropped 1 base and J dropped 5; count of bases not matched to a gene: 7. The CDR3 contains 16 residues. This chain's CDR3 is CASSLGGTEFTGELFF. CDR3 DNA sequence: TGTGCCAGCAGCTTAGGAGGGACAGAATTTACCGGGGAGCTGTTTTTT.

This chain uses TRBV5-5 with TRBJ2-2; TRBD1 matches at 8 bases. The germline V gene has CDR1 SGHKS and CDR2 YYEKEE (reference sequence). The CDR3 is 18 amino acids. J was trimmed by 4 bases and V by 4 bases; bases with no gene match: 15. The CDR3 spells CASSKTPGQGRGTGELFF. In DNA form, the CDR3 reads TGTGCCAGCAGCAAAACCCCCGGACAGGGAAGGGGCACCGGGGAGCTGTTTTTT.

The CDR3, as DNA: TGTGCCAGCAGCTTGCGAAGGCAGGGGGTGGGGGAGACCCAGTACTTC. Translated: CASSLRRQGVGETQYF. The chain employs TRBV11-2 and TRBJ2-5, with 7 bases that match TRBD1. CDR1 and CDR2 from the germline V gene are SGHAT and FQNNGV. The CDR3 is 16 residues long. The junction had 12 bases not matched to a gene; V was cut back by 3 bases and J by 5 bases. The whole variable domain, filled in from reference TRBV11-2 and TRBJ2-5, reads EAGVAQSPRYKIIEKRQSVAFWCNPISGHATLYWYQQILGQGPKLLIQFQNNGVVDDSQLPKDRFSAERLKGVDSTLKIQPAKLEDSAVYLCASSLRRQGVGETQYFGPGTRLLVL.

The rearrangement uses TRBV6-5 and TRBJ1-3, with a tentative D call TRBD1 (6 bases). The CDR3 runs 14 residues. Looked up from germline, CDR1 is MNHEY and CDR2 is SVGAGI. Trimming left V 11 bases short and J 3 bases short, with 17 bases between. The CDR3, as DNA: TGTGCCGCCGCCGGGGAGGGGGATGGAAACACCATATATTTT. It codes for CAAAGEGDGNTIYF.